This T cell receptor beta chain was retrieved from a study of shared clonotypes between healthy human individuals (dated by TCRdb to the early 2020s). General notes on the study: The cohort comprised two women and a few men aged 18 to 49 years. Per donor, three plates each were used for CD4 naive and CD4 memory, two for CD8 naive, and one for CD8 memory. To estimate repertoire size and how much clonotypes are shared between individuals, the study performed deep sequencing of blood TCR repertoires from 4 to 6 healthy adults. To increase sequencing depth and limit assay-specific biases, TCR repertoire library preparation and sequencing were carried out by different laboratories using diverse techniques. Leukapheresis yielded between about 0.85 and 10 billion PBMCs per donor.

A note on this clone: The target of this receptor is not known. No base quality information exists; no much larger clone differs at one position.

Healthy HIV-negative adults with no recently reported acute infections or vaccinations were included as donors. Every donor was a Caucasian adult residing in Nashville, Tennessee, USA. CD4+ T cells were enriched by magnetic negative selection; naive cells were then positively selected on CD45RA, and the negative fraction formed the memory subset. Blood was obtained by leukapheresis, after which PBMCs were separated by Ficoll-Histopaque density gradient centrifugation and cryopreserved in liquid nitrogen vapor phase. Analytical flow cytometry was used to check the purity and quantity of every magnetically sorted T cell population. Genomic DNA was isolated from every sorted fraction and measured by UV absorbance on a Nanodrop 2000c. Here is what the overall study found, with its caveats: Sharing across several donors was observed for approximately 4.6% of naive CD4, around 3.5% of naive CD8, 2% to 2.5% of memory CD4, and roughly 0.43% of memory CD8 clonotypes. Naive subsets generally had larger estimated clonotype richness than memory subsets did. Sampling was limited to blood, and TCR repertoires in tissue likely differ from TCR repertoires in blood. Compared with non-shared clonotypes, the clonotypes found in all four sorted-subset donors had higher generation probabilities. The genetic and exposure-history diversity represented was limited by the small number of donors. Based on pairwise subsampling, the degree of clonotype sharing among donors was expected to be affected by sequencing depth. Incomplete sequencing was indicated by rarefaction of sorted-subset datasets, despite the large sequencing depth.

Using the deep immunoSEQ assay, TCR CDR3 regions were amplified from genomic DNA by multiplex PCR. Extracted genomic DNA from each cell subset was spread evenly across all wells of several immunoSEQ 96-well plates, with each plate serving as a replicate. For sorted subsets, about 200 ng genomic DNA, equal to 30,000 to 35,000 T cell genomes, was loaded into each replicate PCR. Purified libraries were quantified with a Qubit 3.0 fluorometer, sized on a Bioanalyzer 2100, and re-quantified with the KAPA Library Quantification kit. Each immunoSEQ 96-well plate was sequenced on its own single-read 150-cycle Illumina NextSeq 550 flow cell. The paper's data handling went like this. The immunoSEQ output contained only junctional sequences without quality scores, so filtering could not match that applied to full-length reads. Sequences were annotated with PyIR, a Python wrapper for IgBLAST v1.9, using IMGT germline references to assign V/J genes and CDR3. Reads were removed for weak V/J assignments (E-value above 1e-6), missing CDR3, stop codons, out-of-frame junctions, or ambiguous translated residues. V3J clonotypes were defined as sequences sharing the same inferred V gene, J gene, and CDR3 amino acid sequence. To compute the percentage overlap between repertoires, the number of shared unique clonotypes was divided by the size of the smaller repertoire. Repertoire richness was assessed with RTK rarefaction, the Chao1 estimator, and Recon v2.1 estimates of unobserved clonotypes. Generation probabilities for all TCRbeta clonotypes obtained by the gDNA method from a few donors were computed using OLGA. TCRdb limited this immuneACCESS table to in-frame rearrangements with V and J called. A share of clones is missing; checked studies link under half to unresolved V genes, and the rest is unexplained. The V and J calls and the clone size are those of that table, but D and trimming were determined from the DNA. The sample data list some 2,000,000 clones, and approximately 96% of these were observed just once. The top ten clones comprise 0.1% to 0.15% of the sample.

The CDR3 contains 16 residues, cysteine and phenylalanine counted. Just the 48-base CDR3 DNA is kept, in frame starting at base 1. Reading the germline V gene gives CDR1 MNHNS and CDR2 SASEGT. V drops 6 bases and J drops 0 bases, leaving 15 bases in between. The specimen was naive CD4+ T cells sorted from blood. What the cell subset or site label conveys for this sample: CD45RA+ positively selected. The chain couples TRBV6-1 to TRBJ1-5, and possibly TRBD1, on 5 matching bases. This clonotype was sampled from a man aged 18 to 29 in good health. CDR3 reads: CASSEPGLYSNQPQHF. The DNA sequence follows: TGTGCCAGCAGCGAACCGGGACTTTATAGCAATCAGCCCCAGCATTTT.